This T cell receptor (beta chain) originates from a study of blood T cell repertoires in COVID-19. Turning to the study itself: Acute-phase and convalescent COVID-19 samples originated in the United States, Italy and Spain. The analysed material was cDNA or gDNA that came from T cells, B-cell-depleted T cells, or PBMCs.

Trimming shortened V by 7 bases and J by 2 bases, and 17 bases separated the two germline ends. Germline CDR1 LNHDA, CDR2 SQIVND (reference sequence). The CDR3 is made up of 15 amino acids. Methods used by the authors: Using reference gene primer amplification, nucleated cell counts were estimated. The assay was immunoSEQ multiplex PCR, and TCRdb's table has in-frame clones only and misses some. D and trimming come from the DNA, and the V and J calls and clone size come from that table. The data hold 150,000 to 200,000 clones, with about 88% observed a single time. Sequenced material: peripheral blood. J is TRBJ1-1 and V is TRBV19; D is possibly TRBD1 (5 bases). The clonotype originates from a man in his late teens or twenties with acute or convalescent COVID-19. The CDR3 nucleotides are TGTGCCAGTAACCCGGCAGGGTACGGAAACACTGAAGCTTTCTTT. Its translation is CASNPAGYGNTEAFF.